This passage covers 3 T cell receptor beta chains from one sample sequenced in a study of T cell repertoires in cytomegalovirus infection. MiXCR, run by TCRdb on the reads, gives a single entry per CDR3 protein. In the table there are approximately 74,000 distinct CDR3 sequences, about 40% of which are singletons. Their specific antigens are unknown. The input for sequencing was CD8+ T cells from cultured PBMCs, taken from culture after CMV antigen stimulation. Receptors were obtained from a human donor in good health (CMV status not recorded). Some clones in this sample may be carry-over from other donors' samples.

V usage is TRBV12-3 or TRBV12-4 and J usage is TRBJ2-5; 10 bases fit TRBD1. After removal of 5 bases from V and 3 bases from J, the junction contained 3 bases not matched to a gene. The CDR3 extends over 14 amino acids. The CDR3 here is CASSPGQGEETQYF. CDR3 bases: TGTGCCAGCAGTCCAGGACAGGGGGAAGAGACCCAGTACTTC.

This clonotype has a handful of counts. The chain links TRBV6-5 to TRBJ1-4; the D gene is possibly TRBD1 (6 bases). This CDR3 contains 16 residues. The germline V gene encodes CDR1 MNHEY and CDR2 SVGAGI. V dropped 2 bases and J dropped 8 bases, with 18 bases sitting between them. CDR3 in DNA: TGTGCCAGCAGTTACGTCCGACAGGCTTCTGGGGAAAAACTGTTTTTT. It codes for CASSYVRQASGEKLFF.

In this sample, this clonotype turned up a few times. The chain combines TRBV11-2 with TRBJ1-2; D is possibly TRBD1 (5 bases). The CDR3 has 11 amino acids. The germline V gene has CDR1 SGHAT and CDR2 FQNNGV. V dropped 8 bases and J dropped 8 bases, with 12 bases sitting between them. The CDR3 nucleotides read TGTGCCAGCTTGGAGGGGCGAGGCTACACCTTC. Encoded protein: CASLEGRGYTF.